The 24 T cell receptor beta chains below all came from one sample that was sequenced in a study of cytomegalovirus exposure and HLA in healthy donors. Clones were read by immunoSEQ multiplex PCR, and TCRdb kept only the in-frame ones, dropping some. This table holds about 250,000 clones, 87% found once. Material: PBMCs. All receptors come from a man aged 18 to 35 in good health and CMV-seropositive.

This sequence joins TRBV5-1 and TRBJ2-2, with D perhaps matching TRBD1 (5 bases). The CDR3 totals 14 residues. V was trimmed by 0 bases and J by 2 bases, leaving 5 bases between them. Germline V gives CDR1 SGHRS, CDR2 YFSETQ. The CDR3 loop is CASSLGTNTGELFF. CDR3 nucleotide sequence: TGCGCCAGCAGCTTGGGGACAAACACCGGGGAGCTGTTTTTT.

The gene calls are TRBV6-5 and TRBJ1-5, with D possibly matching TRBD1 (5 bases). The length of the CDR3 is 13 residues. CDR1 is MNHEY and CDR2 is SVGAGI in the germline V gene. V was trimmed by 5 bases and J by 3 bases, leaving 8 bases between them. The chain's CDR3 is CASSLRVNQPQHF. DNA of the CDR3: TGTGCCAGCAGTCTCAGGGTCAATCAGCCCCAGCATTTT.

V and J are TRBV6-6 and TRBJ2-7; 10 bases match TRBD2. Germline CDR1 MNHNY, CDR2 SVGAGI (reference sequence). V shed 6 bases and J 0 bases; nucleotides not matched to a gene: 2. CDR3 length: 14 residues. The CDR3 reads CASSGTSVSYEQYF. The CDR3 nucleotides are TGTGCCAGCAGCGGGACTAGCGTCTCCTACGAGCAGTACTTC.

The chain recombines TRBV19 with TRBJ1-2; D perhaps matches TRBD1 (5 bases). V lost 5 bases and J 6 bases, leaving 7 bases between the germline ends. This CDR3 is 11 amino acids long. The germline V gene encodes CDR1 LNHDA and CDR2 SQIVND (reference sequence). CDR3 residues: CASSRGDGYTF. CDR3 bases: TGTGCCAGTAGTCGGGGGGATGGCTACACCTTC.

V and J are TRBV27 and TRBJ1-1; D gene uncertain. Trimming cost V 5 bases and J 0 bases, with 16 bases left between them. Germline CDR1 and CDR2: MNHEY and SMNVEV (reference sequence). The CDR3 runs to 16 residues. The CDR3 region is CASSLSGGVMNTEAFF. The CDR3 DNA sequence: TGTGCCAGCAGTCTCTCAGGTGGGGTGATGAACACTGAAGCTTTCTTT.

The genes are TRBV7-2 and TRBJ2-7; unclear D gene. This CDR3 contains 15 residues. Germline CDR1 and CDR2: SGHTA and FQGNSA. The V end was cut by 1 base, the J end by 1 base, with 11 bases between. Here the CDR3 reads CASSLVIARSYEQYF. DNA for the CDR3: TGTGCCAGCAGCTTAGTCATAGCAAGGTCCTACGAGCAGTACTTC.

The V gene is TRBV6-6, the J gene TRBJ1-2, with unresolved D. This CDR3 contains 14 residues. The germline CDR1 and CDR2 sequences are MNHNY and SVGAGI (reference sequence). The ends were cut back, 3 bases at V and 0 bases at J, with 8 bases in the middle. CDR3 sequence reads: CASSYRITNYGYTF. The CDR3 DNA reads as TGTGCCAGCAGTTATAGGATCACTAACTATGGCTACACCTTC.

CDR3 in amino acids: CASSGSRDLNTEAFF. The CDR3 region has the DNA TGTGCCAGCAGTGGTTCCAGGGATTTGAACACTGAAGCTTTCTTT. The chain recombines TRBV27 with TRBJ1-1; the D gene is possibly TRBD1 (5 bases). Germline V gene lookup returns CDR1 MNHEY and CDR2 SMNVEV (reference sequence). Deletions cut 5 bases from V and 0 bases from J, with 13 bases between. The CDR3 extends over 15 amino acids.

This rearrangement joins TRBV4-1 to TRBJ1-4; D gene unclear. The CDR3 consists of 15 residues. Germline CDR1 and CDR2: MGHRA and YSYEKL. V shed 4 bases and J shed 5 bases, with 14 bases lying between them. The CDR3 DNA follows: TGCGCCAGCAGCCCTTCAATCACCCTCAATGAAAAACTGTTTTTT. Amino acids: CASSPSITLNEKLFF.

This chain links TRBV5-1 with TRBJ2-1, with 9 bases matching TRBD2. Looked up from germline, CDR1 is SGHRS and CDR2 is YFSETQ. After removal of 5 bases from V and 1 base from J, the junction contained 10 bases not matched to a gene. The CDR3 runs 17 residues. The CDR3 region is CASSPAGLAWSYNEQFF. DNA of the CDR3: TGCGCCAGCAGTCCGGCGGGACTAGCCTGGTCCTACAATGAGCAGTTCTTC.

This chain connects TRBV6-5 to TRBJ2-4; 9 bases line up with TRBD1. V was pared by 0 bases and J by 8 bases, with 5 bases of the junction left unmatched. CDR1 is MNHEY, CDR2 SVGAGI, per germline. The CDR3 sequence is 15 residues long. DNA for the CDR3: TGTGCCAGCAGTTACTCATGGGACAGGGTTGACATTCAGTACTTC. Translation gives CASSYSWDRVDIQYF.

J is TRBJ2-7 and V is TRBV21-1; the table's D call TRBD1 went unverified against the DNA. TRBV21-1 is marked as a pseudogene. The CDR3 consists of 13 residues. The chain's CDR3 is CASPEQGHYEQYF. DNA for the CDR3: TGTGCCAGCCCCGAACAGGGCCACTACGAGCAGTACTTC.

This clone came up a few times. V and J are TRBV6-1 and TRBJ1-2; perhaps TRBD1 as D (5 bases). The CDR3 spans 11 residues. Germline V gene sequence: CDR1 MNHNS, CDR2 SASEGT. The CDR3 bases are TGTGTCGTGAGGCCGGGGGTTGGCTACACCTTC. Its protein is CVVRPGVGYTF.

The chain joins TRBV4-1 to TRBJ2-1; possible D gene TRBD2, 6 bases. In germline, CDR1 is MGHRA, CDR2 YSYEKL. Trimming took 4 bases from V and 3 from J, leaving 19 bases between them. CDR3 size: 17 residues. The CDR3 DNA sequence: TGCGCCAGCAGCCGTCGCCAGAGTAGCGGAGTCTACAATGAGCAGTTCTTC. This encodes CASSRRQSSGVYNEQFF.

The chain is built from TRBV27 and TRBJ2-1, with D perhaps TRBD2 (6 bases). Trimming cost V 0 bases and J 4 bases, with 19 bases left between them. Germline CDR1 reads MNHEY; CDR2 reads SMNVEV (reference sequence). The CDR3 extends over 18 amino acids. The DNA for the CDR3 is TGTGCCAGCAGTTTATCGGGTTTCTATAGCGGATTATACAATGAGCAGTTCTTC. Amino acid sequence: CASSLSGFYSGLYNEQFF.

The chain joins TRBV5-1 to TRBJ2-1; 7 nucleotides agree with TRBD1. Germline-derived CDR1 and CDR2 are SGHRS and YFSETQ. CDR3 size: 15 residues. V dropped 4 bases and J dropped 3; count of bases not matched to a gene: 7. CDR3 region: CASSAPQGSYNEQFF. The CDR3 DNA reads TGCGCCAGCAGCGCTCCACAGGGGAGCTACAATGAGCAGTTCTTC.

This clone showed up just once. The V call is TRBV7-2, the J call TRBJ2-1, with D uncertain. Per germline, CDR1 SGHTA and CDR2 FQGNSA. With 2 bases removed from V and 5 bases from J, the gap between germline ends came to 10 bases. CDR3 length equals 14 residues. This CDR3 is CASSLTANNNEQFF. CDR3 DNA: TGTGCCAGCAGCTTAACGGCCAACAACAATGAGCAGTTCTTC.

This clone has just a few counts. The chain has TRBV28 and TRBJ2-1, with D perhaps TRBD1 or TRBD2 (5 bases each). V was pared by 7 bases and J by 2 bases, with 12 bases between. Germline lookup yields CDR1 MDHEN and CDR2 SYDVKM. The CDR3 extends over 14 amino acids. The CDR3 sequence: CASTREFTYNEQFF. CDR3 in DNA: TGTGCCAGCACCAGGGAGTTTACCTACAATGAGCAGTTCTTC.

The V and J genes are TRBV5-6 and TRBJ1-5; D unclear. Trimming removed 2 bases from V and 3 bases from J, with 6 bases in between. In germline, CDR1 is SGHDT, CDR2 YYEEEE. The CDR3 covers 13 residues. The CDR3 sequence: CASSFTSNQPQHF. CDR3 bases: TGTGCCAGCAGCTTCACATCCAATCAGCCCCAGCATTTT.

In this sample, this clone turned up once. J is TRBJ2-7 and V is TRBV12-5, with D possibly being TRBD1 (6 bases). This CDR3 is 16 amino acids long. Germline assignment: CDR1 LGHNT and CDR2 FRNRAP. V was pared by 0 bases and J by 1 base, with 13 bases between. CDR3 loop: CASGLVPPGQSYEQYF. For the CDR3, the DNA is TGTGCTAGTGGTTTGGTCCCCCCGGGACAATCCTACGAGCAGTACTTC. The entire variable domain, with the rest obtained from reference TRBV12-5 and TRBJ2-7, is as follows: DARVTQTPRHKVTEMGQEVTMRCQPILGHNTVFWYRQTMMQGLELLAYFRNRAPLDDSGMPKDRFSAEMPDATLATLKIQPSEPRDSAVYFCASGLVPPGQSYEQYFGPGTRLTVT.

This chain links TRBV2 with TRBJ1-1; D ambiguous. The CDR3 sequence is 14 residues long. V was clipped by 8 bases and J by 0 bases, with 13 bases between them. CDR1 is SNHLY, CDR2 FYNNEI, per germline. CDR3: CASHSSRMNTEAFF. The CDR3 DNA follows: TGTGCCAGCCACTCGAGCCGCATGAACACTGAAGCTTTCTTT. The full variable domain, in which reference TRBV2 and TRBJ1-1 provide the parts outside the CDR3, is EPEVTQTPSHQVTQMGQEVILRCVPISNHLYFYWYRQILGQKVEFLVSFYNNEISEKSEIFDDQFSVERPDGSNFTLKIRSTKLEDSAMYFCASHSSRMNTEAFFGQGTRLTVV.

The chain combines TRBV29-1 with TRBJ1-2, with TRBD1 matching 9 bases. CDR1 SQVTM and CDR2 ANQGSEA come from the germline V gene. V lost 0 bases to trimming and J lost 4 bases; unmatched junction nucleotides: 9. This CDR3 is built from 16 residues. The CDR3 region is CSVEDLGTGNPYGYTF. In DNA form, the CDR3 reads TGCAGCGTTGAAGATCTGGGGACAGGGAATCCCTATGGCTACACCTTC.

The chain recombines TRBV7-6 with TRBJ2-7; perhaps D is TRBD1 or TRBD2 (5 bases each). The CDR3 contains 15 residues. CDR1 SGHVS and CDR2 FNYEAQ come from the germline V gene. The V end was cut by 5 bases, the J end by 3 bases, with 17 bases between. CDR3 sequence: CASSGSGAPNYEQYF. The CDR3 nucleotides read TGTGCCAGCAGCGGCTCCGGGGCTCCTAACTACGAGCAGTACTTC.

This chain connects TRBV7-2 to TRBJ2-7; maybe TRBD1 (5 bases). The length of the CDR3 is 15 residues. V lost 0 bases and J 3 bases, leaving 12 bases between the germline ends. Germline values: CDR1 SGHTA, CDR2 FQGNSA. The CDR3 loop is CASSLAAGRSYEQYF. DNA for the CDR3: TGTGCCAGCAGCTTAGCGGCAGGGCGGAGCTACGAGCAGTACTTC.